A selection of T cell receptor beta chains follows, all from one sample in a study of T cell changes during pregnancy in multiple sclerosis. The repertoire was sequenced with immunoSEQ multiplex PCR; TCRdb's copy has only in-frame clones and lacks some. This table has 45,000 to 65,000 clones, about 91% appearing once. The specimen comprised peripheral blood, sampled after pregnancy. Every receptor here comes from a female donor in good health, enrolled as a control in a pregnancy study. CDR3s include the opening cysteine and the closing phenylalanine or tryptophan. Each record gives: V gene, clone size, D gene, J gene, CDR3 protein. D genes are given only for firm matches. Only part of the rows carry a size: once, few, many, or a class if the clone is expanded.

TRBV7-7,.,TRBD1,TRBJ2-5,CASSLQGAQKTQYF
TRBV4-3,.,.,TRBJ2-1,CASSQLGPYNEQFF
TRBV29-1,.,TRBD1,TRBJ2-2,CSVDRTGTGELFF
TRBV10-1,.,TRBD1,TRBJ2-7,CASSESRGGTGGYEQYF
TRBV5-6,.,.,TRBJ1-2,CASGWRSSNYGYTF
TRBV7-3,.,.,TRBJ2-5,CASSQTGIQETQYF
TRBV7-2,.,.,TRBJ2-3,CASSLDTRDTQYF
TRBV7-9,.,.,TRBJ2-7,CASSYGGNPEQYF
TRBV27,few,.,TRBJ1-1,CASKQGTNGGNTEAFF
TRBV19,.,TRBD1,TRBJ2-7,CASHGTDHYEQYF
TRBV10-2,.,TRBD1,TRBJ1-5,CASSEFRQGHQPQHF
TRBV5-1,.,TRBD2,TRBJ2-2,CASSYTSGRELFF
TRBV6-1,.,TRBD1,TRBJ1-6,CASSEEEGAGGSYNSPLHF
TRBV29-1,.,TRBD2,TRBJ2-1,CSAQREGREQFF
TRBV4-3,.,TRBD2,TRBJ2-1,CASSHGLAEYNEQFF
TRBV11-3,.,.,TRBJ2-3,CASSFGGSTDTQYF
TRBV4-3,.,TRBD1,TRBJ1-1,CASSHNRGTTEAFF
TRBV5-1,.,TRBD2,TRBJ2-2,CASSSGVAGAGELFF
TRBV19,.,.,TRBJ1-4,CASSMRSSPNEKLFF
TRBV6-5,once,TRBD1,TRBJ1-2,CASSYSPLDRGRGYTF
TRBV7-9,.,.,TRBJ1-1,CASSLGQENTEAFF
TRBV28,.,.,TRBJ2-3,CASRFPGASTDTQYF
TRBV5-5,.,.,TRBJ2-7,CANTGGTAWAEQYF
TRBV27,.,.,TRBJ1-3,CASSSLEETAIYF
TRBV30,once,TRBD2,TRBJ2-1,CAWSVGGGAVEQFF